The clone carrying this TCR beta chain came up a few times. Its antigen is unidentified. Germline V CDR1 and CDR2: SGHRS, YFSETQ. The CDR3 runs to 16 residues. Trimming pared 5 bases from V and 7 bases from J, leaving 22 bases between. Carried by the TCR beta cDNA libraries were unique molecular identifiers. TCRdb redid the calling of the PCR reads with MiXCR, one entry per CDR3 protein. The sample records about 160,000 distinct CDR3 sequences, roughly 35% being singletons. This specimen belongs to a study of post-analysis software for immune sequencing data. As for the study in general: The disease courses covered relapsing-remitting, secondary progressive and progressive-relapsing multiple sclerosis. Study-wide results and limits: When patients were compared with controls, about 5 TRBV segments were more frequent, TRBV5-6, TRBV5-1 and TRBV20-1 among them. Those samples that were prepared in the same batch co-clustered strongly by F measure.

The chain links TRBV5-1 to TRBJ2-4; D is undetermined. The TCR sequence derives from a girl under 18 with multiple sclerosis. The sample in question was blood, obtained after autologous hematopoietic stem cell transplantation. CDR3 sequence: CASRNIPENPHNIQYF. The CDR3 DNA follows: TGCGCCAGCAGGAACATACCGGAAAATCCCCATAACATTCAGTACTTC.